This T cell receptor (beta chain) comes out of a study of identical twins. A universal primer site was created by template switching, with the cDNA bearing unique molecular identifiers. TCRdb redid the calling of the 5' RACE reads with MiXCR, one entry per CDR3 protein. Of 500,000 to 650,000 distinct CDR3 sequences listed, under 8.5% are singletons. There are a few counts of this clonotype. There are 15 residues in the CDR3. CDR1 is MGHRA and CDR2 is YSYEKL in the germline V gene. The trim removed 1 base at V and 7 bases at J, leaving 8 bases unmatched. These data also formed part of another study, on yellow fever vaccine responses in identical twins. From that paper: Twins' vaccine T cell response reportedly gave the appearance of partial convergence and partial personalization.

J is TRBJ2-7 and V is TRBV4-1; 9 bases line up with TRBD2. Sample: PBMCs. The sequence derives from a young woman in good health. CDR3 in amino acids: CASSQGAGGPGEQYV. In DNA form, the CDR3 reads TGCGCCAGCAGCCAAGGCGCGGGGGGGCCGGGGGAGCAGTACGTC.